One and the same sample provided the 14 T cell receptor beta chains below, sequenced in a study of blood T cell repertoires in COVID-19 (TCRdb year 2020). Receptors were amplified or captured by the immunoSEQ multiplex PCR assay. Here the immuneACCESS table is served through TCRdb, limited to in-frame sequences with V and J called. Missing clones are a known gap in these copies; in checked studies unresolved V genes cover under half, and the rest lacks a known reason. Across this sample there are 150,000 to 200,000 clones, with 75% to 90% seen only once. The ten largest clones add up to approximately 12% of the sample. Input material: PBMCs or T cells enriched from blood (not recorded which). The receptors were sampled from an older woman who had recovered from COVID-19.

The chain couples TRBV20-1 to TRBJ2-3; D is perhaps TRBD2 (5 bases). The ends were cut back, 3 bases at V and 4 bases at J, with 11 bases in the middle. Germline V gives CDR1 DFQATT, CDR2 SNEGSKA (reference sequence). The CDR3 sequence is 13 residues long. The CDR3 coding sequence is TGCAGTGCTAGTCGGGGTAACTCAGATACGCAGTATTTT. As protein: CSASRGNSDTQYF.

V is TRBV20-1 and J is TRBJ1-2; no definite D call. Trimming took 3 bases from V and 13 from J, leaving 12 bases between them. Germline assignment: CDR1 DFQATT and CDR2 SNEGSKA (reference sequence). This CDR3 has 10 residues. Here the CDR3 reads CSASQEVSTF. As DNA, the CDR3 is TGCAGTGCTAGTCAAGAGGTCAGCACCTTC.

The V gene is TRBV9, the J gene TRBJ1-2, with TRBD1 identical over 7 bases. CDR1 and CDR2 (germline): SGDLS, YYNGEE. The CDR3 totals 11 residues. Unmatched junction bases numbered 7, after V lost 3 bases and J lost 14 bases. This chain's CDR3 is CASSEGADLTF. For the CDR3, the DNA is TGTGCCAGCAGCGAGGGGGCGGACCTGACCTTC.

CDR3 sequence (DNA): TGTGCCAGCAGCCCGGAAGGGAGGGTGACCCAGCCCCAGCATTTT. Encoded protein: CASSPEGRVTQPQHF. The chain carries TRBV28 and TRBJ1-5, with D unresolved. Germline loops: CDR1 MDHEN, CDR2 SYDVKM. Between the trimmed V and J ends, which lost 6 bases and 7 bases, there was a span of 19 bases. The length of the CDR3 is 15 residues.

The rearrangement links TRBV6-5 to TRBJ2-5, with 8 nucleotides matching TRBD2. Trimming took 2 bases from V and 5 from J; bases not matched to a gene: 10. The CDR3 runs to 16 residues. The germline gives CDR1 MNHEY, CDR2 SVGAGI. DNA of the CDR3: TGTGCCAGCAGTTACGCCTATGAGCGGGAGTTGGAGACCCAGTACTTC. This gives the protein CASSYAYERELETQYF.

The chain recombines TRBV5-1 with TRBJ1-3; D is possibly TRBD1 (6 bases). Between the trimmed V and J ends, which lost 4 bases and 3 bases, there was a span of 14 bases. The length of the CDR3 is 15 residues. Per germline, CDR1 SGHRS and CDR2 YFSETQ. CDR3 sequence: CASSRDTGFGNTIYF. The CDR3 coding sequence is TGCGCCAGCAGCAGGGATACAGGGTTTGGAAACACCATATATTTT.

This rearrangement joins TRBV5-1 to TRBJ2-3; a weak D match, TRBD2 (5 bases). The CDR3 loop spans 15 amino acids. With 2 bases removed from V and 0 bases from J, the gap between germline ends came to 10 bases. Germline CDR1 reads SGHRS; CDR2 reads YFSETQ. CDR3 in amino acids: CASSFRGGSTDTQYF. The CDR3 DNA reads as TGCGCCAGCAGCTTCCGTGGCGGGAGCACAGATACGCAGTATTTT.

CDR3 sequence: CASNSGTPSDTQYF. In DNA form, the CDR3 reads TGTGCCAGCAATTCCGGGACACCCTCAGATACGCAGTATTTT. The chain links TRBV7-9 to TRBJ2-3; TRBD1 might be the D (6 bases). V was cut by 7 bases and J by 4 bases, with 15 bases left in between. This CDR3 has 14 amino acids. CDR1 SEHNR and CDR2 FQNEAQ come from the germline V gene (reference sequence).

This chain connects TRBV6-5 to TRBJ1-2; D unresolved. Trimming took 4 bases from V and 6 from J, leaving 15 bases between them. Germline lookup yields CDR1 MNHEY and CDR2 SVGAGI. This CDR3 comprises 14 residues. CDR3 region: CASSLMSGRDGYTF. DNA of the CDR3: TGTGCCAGCAGTTTGATGTCGGGGAGGGATGGCTACACCTTC.

The CDR3 region has the DNA TGTGCCAGCAGCCCCTATGGAGGCCACAATGAGCAGTTCTTC. Translating gives CASSPYGGHNEQFF. The chain uses TRBV3-1 (or the pseudogene TRBV3-2) and TRBJ2-1, with D possibly matching TRBD2 (5 bases). Germline V gene lookup returns CDR1 LGHDT and CDR2 YNNKEL (reference sequence). This CDR3 comprises 14 residues. Trimming pared 4 bases from V and 5 bases from J, leaving 12 bases between.

The CDR3 spells CASSLGAGYEWDYGYTF. For the CDR3, the DNA is TGTGCCAGCAGCTTGGGGGCAGGGTACGAGTGGGACTATGGCTACACCTTC. J is TRBJ1-2 and V is TRBV5-6; tentative D call: TRBD1 (5 bases). Germline lookup yields CDR1 SGHDT and CDR2 YYEEEE. V was pared by 0 bases and J by 3 bases, with 18 bases between. This CDR3 is built from 17 residues.

This clone appeared a few times. V is TRBV6-1 and J is TRBJ1-2; maybe TRBD1 (5 bases). This CDR3 has 16 amino acids. V shed 4 bases and J shed 7 bases, with 22 bases lying between them. Germline CDR1 reads MNHNS; CDR2 reads SASEGT. DNA of the CDR3: TGTGCCAGCAGTGGCTTTGGAGGGGACGCCTCGGGTGGCTACACCTTC. It is translated as CASSGFGGDASGGYTF.

This rearrangement joins TRBV3-1 (or the pseudogene TRBV3-2) to TRBJ1-2; 8 bases fit TRBD1. The trim removed 4 bases at V and 14 bases at J, leaving 12 bases unmatched. This CDR3 contains 13 residues. CDR1 LGHDT and CDR2 YNNKEL come from the germline V gene (reference sequence). The CDR3 region is CASSLDRGEGLTF. The DNA for the CDR3 is TGTGCCAGCAGCCTTGACAGGGGAGAAGGACTTACCTTC.

This chain links TRBV1 with TRBJ2-1; the table's D gene call, TRBD2, was not cross checked with the DNA. TRBV1 is termed a pseudogene. The CDR3 has 15 amino acids. CDR3 bases: TGCACCAGCAGCCGACGTTTAGCGGGGTACAATGAGCAGTTCTTC. Encoded protein: CTSSRRLAGYNEQFF.